This T cell receptor (beta chain) was recorded in a study of shared clonotypes between healthy human individuals. The study's findings and limits: Clonotype sharing levels among donors were expected to vary with sequencing depth.

Comments on this clone: Antigen specificity is unknown. The same CDR3 also results from other DNA sequences found in this sample.

The assay was run at deep level. Genomic DNA of each subset was evenly split across several immunoSEQ plates. In the authors' methods: Filtering differed for immunoSEQ, which gave only junction sequences without quality scores. Profiling relied on immunoSEQ multiplex PCR, and the TCRdb table lists in-frame clones only, not all of them. The D gene and trimming were derived from the DNA, and the V and J assignments and clone size from that table. In the table there are about 2,200,000 clones, about 93% of which are singletons. V trimming: 1 base; J trimming: 6 bases; junction bases outside the gene matches: 5. The CDR3 extends over 16 amino acids. In germline, CDR1 is MNHEY, CDR2 SMNVEV (reference sequence). Naive CD8 populations comprised CD45RO-negative cells positively selected for CCR7, excluding terminally differentiated effector memory CD45RA+ cells.

Sample: naive CD8+ T cells from PBMCs. The chain is built from TRBV27 and TRBJ2-3, with 12 bases identical to TRBD1. The receptor comes from a man between 18 and 35 years old in good health. Some clones in this sample may be carry-over from other donors' samples. The CDR3 region is CASSLLGTGGADTQYF. The CDR3 DNA sequence: TGTGCCAGCAGTTTATTGGGGACAGGGGGCGCGGATACGCAGTATTTT.